This T cell receptor (beta chain) was recovered during a study of monozygotic twins with inflammatory bowel disease. Notes on the study in general: IBD patients carried less diverse TCRbeta repertoires (inverse Simpson) than healthy co-twins.

Details on this clonotype: Its antigen is as yet unknown.

The UMIs contained a 6-nucleotide sample barcode. They were added by template switching during cDNA synthesis. TCRdb re-analyzed the 5' RACE reads; it lists each CDR3 protein once, without DNA. The listing contains just over 300,000 distinct CDR3 sequences. The origin of this receptor is a human donor with ulcerative colitis or Crohn's disease, or a healthy co-twin of an affected twin (not recorded which). The sequenced sample was blood.

The CDR3 region is CASSVRDSIQETQYF. The chain has TRBV2 and TRBJ2-5; checking the TCRdb D call of TRBD1 is not possible without DNA. The CDR3 extends over 15 amino acids. Germline V gives CDR1 SNHLY, CDR2 FYNNEI.